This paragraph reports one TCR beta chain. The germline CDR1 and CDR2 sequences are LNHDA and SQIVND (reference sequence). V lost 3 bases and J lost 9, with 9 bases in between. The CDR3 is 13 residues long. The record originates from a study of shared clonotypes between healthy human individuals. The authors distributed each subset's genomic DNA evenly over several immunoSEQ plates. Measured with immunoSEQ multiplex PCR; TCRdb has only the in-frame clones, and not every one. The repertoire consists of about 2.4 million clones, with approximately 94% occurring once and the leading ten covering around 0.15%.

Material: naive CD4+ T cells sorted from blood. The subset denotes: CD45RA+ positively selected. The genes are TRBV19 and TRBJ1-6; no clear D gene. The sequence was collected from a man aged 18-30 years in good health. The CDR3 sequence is CASSMTSASPLHF. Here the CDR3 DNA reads TGTGCCAGTAGTATGACTTCGGCTTCACCCCTCCACTTT.